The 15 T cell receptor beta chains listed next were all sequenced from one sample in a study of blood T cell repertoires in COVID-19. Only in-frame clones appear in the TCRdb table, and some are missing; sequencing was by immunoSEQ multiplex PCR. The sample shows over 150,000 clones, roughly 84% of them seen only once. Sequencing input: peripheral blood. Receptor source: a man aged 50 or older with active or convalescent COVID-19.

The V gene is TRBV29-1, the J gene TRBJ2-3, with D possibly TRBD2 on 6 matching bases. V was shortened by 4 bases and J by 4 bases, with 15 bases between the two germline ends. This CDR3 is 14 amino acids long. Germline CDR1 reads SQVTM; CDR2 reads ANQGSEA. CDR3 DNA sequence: TGCAGCGTTGGCGGGACGTCGGCCCCAGATACGCAGTATTTT. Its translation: CSVGGTSAPDTQYF.

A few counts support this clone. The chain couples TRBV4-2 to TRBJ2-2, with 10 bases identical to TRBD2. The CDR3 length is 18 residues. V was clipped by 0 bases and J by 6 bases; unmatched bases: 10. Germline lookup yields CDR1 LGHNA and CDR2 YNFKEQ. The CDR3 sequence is CASSQEYPGAGGPGELFF. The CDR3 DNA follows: TGTGCCAGCAGCCAAGAATACCCGGGAGCGGGGGGGCCCGGGGAGCTGTTTTTT.

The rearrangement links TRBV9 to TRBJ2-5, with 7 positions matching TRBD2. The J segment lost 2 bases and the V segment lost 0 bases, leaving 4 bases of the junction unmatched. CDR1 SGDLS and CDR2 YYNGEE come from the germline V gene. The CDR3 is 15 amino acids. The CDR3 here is CASSVGPSGQETQYF. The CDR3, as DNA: TGTGCCAGCAGCGTAGGGCCTAGCGGACAAGAGACCCAGTACTTC.

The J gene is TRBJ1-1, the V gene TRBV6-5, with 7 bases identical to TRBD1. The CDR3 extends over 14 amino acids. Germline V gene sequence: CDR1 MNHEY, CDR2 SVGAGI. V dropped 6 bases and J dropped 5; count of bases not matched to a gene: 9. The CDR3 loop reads CASSRQGRETEAFF. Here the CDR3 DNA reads TGTGCCAGCAGCCGACAGGGAAGAGAAACTGAAGCTTTCTTT.

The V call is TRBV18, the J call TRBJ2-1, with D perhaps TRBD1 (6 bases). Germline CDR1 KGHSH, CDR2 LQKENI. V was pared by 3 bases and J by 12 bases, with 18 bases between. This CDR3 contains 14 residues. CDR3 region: CASSPPNPGQAQFF. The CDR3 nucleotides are TGTGCCAGCTCACCCCCGAACCCGGGACAAGCGCAGTTCTTC. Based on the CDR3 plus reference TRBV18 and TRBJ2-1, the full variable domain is NAGVMQNPRHLVRRRGQEARLRCSPMKGHSHVYWYRQLPEEGLKFMVYLQKENIIDESGMPKERFSAEFPKEGPSILRIQQVVRGDSAAYFCASSPPNPGQAQFFGPGTRLTVL.

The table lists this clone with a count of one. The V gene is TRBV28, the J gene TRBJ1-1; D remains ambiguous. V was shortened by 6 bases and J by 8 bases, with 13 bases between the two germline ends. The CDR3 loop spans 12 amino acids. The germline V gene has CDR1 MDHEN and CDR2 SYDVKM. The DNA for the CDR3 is TGTGCCAGCAGCCAGGAAGGGAGGGAAGCTTTCTTT. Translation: CASSQEGREAFF.

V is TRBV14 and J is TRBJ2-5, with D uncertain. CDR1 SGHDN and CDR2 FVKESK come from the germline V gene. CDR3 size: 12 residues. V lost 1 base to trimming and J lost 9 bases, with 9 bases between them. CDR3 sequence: CASSQGLVAQYF. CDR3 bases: TGTGCCAGCAGCCAAGGGCTAGTAGCCCAGTACTTC.

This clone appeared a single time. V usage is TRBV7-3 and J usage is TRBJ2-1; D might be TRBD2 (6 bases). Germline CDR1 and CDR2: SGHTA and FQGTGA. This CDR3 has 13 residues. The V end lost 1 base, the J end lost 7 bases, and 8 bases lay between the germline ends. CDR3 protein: CASSLSGENEQFF. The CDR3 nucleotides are TGTGCCAGCAGCTTAAGCGGGGAGAATGAGCAGTTCTTC. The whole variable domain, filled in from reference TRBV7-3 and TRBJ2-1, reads GAGVSQTPSNKVTEKGKYVELRCDPISGHTALYWYRQSLGQGPEFLIYFQGTGAADDSGLPNDRFFAVRPEGSVSTLKIQRTERGDSAVYLCASSLSGENEQFFGPGTRLTVL.

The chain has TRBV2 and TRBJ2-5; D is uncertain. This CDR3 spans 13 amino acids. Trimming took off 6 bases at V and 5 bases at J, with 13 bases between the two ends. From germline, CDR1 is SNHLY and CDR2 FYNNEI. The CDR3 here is CASSPSPGETQYF. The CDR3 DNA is TGTGCCAGCAGCCCGTCACCCGGGGAGACCCAGTACTTC.

The CDR3, as DNA: TGTGCCAGTTCCCGACAGGGAGATTACTATGGCTACACCTTC. The encoded protein is CASSRQGDYYGYTF. The chain employs TRBV2 and TRBJ1-2; TRBD1 aligns across 7 bases. V trimming: 9 bases; J trimming: 3 bases; junction bases outside the gene matches: 10. The CDR3 spans 14 residues. Per germline, CDR1 SNHLY and CDR2 FYNNEI.

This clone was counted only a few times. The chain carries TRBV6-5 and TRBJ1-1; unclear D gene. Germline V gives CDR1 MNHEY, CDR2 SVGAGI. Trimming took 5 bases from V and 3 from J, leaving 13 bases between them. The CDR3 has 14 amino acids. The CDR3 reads CASSPLNRHTEAFF. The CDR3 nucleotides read TGTGCCAGCAGTCCTCTTAACAGACACACTGAAGCTTTCTTT.

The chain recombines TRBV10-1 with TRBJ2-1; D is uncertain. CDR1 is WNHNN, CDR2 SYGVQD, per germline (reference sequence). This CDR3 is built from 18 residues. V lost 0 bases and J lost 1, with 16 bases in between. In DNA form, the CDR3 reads TGCGCCAGCAGTGAGTCAAAAGCGAACCCCTGGTCCTACAATGAGCAGTTCTTC. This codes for CASSESKANPWSYNEQFF.

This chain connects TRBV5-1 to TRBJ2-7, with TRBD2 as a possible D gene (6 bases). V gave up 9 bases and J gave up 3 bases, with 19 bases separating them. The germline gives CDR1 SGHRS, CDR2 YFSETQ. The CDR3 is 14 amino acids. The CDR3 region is CATQPLPGGYEQYF. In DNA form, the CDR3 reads TGCGCCACCCAACCGCTGCCCGGGGGCTACGAGCAGTACTTC.

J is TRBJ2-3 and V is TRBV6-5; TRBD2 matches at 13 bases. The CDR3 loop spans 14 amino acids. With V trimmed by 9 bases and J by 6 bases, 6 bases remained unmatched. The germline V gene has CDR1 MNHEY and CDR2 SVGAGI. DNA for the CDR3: TGTGCCAGTACAACGACTAGCGGGGGGGATACGCAGTATTTT. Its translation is CASTTTSGGDTQYF.

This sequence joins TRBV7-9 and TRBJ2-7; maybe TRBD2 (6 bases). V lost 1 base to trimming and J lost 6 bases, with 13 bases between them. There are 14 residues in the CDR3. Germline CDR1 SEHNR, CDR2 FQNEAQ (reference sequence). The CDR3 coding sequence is TGTGCCAGCAGCTTAGGAGGGAGGAAATTCGAGCAGTACTTC. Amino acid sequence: CASSLGGRKFEQYF. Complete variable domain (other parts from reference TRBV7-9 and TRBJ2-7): DTGVSQNPRHKITKRGQNVTFRCDPISEHNRLYWYRQTLGQGPEFLTYFQNEAQLEKSRLLSDRFSAERPKGSFSTLEIQRTEQGDSAMYLCASSLGGRKFEQYFGPGTRLTVT.